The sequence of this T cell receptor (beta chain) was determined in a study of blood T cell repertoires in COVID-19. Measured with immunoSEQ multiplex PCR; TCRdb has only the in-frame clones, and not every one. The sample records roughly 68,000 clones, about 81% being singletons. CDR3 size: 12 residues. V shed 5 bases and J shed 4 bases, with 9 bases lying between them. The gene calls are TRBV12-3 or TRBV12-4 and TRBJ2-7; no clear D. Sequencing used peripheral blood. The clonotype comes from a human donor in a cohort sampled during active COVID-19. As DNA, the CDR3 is TGTGCCAGCAGTACCCGGTCTTACGAGCAGTACTTC. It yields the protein CASSTRSYEQYF.